A single sample gave rise to the 20 T cell receptor beta chains below, sequenced in a study of shared clonotypes between healthy human individuals. Produced via immunoSEQ multiplex PCR; TCRdb's table is partial and in-frame only. The table has about 690,000 clones, about 90% seen once. Source material: memory CD8+ T cells from PBMCs. Stated subset: CD45RO+ cells pooled with CCR7-negative TemRA cells. The receptors originated from a man younger than 30 in good health. Some clones in this sample may be carry-over from other donors' samples.

The chain joins TRBV6-5 to TRBJ2-3; a possible D gene is TRBD1 (6 bases). CDR3 size: 13 residues. The V and J ends lost 5 bases and 7 bases respectively, with 13 bases between them. Germline V gives CDR1 MNHEY, CDR2 SVGAGI. CDR3 sequence (DNA): TGTGCCAGCAGTCACAGGGTACACAATACGCAGTATTTT. Protein product: CASSHRVHNTQYF.

The J gene is TRBJ1-6, the V gene TRBV19; D not certain. V was pared by 4 bases and J by 2 bases, with 12 bases between. Germline CDR1 LNHDA, CDR2 SQIVND (reference sequence). The CDR3 covers 16 residues. The CDR3 here is CASSTRWVTYNSPLHF. The CDR3 nucleotides read TGTGCCAGTAGTACAAGATGGGTGACCTATAATTCACCCCTCCACTTT.

The V and J genes are TRBV5-6 and TRBJ2-7; perhaps TRBD2 as D (5 bases). V gave up 0 bases and J gave up 0 bases, with 10 bases separating them. Per the germline V gene, CDR1 is SGHDT and CDR2 is YYEEEE. This CDR3 has 15 amino acids. The CDR3 DNA sequence: TGTGCCAGCAGCTTGGGAATAGCGAGCTCCTACGAGCAGTACTTC. It translates to CASSLGIASSYEQYF.

This chain connects TRBV10-2 to TRBJ2-7; D is unclear. The length of the CDR3 is 14 residues. CDR1 is WSHSY, CDR2 SAAADI, per germline. V lost 0 bases and J lost 6, with 12 bases in between. CDR3 in amino acids: CASSESGLSREQYF. CDR3 DNA: TGCGCCAGCAGTGAGTCGGGCCTTTCGCGCGAGCAGTACTTC.

This chain connects TRBV28 to TRBJ2-1; 12 bases agree with TRBD2. The ends lost 6 bases at V and 6 bases at J; junction bases unmatched: 3. The CDR3 contains 14 residues. Germline-derived CDR1 and CDR2 are MDHEN and SYDVKM. The CDR3 region has the DNA TGTGCCAGCAGACTAGCGGGAGGAATCAATGAGCAGTTCTTC. Residues: CASRLAGGINEQFF.

This clone was observed a handful of times. This CDR3 is also generated by other DNA sequences in the sample. The CDR3 here is CASSEGTEAFF. The CDR3 bases are TGTGCCAGCAGTGAGGGGACTGAAGCTTTCTTT. The J gene is TRBJ1-1, the V gene TRBV25-1; D is unresolved. Germline lookup yields CDR1 MGHDK and CDR2 SYGVNS. CDR3 size: 11 residues. Between the trimmed V and J ends, which lost 3 bases and 5 bases, there was a span of 4 bases.

The chain couples TRBV27 to TRBJ2-2; the match to TRBD2 covers 11 bases. Germline V gene lookup returns CDR1 MNHEY and CDR2 SMNVEV (reference sequence). This CDR3 is built from 16 residues. The trim removed 2 bases at V and 6 bases at J, leaving 5 bases unmatched. CDR3 DNA sequence: TGTGCCAGCAGTTTACTAGCGGGAGGATCGGCCGGGGAGCTGTTTTTT. Its translation: CASSLLAGGSAGELFF.

Details on this clone: With a much larger clone just one base away, this may be a read error. The chain joins TRBV13 to TRBJ2-2; D gene ambiguous. The CDR3 contains 11 residues. V lost 2 bases, J lost 5 bases, and 0 bases lay in between. Germline CDR1 is PRHDT and CDR2 is FYEKMQ (reference sequence). The CDR3 DNA reads as TGTGCCAGCAGCTTAACCGGGGAGCTGTTTTTT. Its translation: CASSLTGELFF.

This clone was picked up one time. Other nucleotide sequences from this sample produce the same CDR3. This chain connects TRBV7-9 to TRBJ2-1; D perhaps matches TRBD1 (6 bases). Germline CDR1 is SEHNR and CDR2 is FQNEAQ (reference sequence). The V end lost 4 bases, the J end lost 7 bases, and 8 bases lay between the germline ends. The CDR3 totals 12 residues. CDR3 loop: CASSWTVNEQFF. The CDR3 DNA reads TGTGCCAGCAGCTGGACAGTAAATGAGCAGTTCTTC. Drawing the rest from reference TRBV7-9 and TRBJ2-1, the complete variable domain is DTGVSQNPRHKITKRGQNVTFRCDPISEHNRLYWYRQTLGQGPEFLTYFQNEAQLEKSRLLSDRFSAERPKGSFSTLEIQRTEQGDSAMYLCASSWTVNEQFFGPGTRLTVL.

This clone was counted only a few times. The gene calls are TRBV2 and TRBJ1-1; 8 nucleotides line up with TRBD1. Germline loops: CDR1 SNHLY, CDR2 FYNNEI. The CDR3 loop spans 15 amino acids. V shed 7 bases and J 6 bases; nucleotides not matched to a gene: 13. This chain's CDR3 is CASTFPSGGGSEAFF. As DNA, the CDR3 is TGTGCCAGCACTTTCCCCTCAGGGGGCGGGTCTGAAGCTTTCTTT.

The V and J genes are TRBV5-8 and TRBJ2-7; 8 nucleotides agree with TRBD1. The CDR3 consists of 14 residues. V was clipped by 4 bases and J by 7 bases; unmatched bases: 10. The germline V gene encodes CDR1 SGHTS and CDR2 YDEGEE. The CDR3 reads CASSKEDRVGEQYF. The CDR3 bases are TGTGCCAGCAGCAAAGAGGACAGGGTGGGGGAGCAGTACTTC.

The V gene is TRBV29-1, the J gene TRBJ2-7; a weak D match, TRBD2 (6 bases). Trimming shortened V by 7 bases and J by 7 bases, and 14 bases separated the two germline ends. Germline CDR1 reads SQVTM; CDR2 reads ANQGSEA. The CDR3 length is 11 residues. Here the CDR3 reads CSDQGLGEQYF. The CDR3 region has the DNA TGCAGCGACCAGGGACTGGGGGAGCAGTACTTC.

The genes are TRBV7-8 and TRBJ1-5; D uncertain. Germline values: CDR1 SGHVS, CDR2 FQNEAQ. The CDR3 spans 15 residues. The V end was cut by 1 base, the J end by 1 base, with 8 bases between. The CDR3 here is CASSLETGSNQPQHF. The CDR3 DNA is TGTGCCAGCAGCTTAGAAACGGGGAGCAATCAGCCCCAGCATTTT.

This clone was observed many times. Other DNA sequences within the sample encode an identical CDR3. The chain recombines TRBV28 with TRBJ1-1; D is ambiguous. Trimming took off 5 bases at V and 5 bases at J, with 12 bases between the two ends. The V gene's germline CDR1 is MDHEN and CDR2 SYDVKM. The CDR3 has 13 residues. The CDR3 here is CASSLGIGTEAFF. Written as DNA, the CDR3 is TGTGCCAGCAGTCTGGGGATCGGGACTGAAGCTTTCTTT.

V usage is TRBV19 and J usage is TRBJ2-1; TRBD2 aligns across 7 bases. The V segment lost 3 bases and the J segment 10 bases; nucleotides outside the gene matches: 3. The V gene's germline CDR1 is LNHDA and CDR2 SQIVND (reference sequence). CDR3 length equals 12 residues. This CDR3 is CASSMGRGEQFF. The DNA of the CDR3 is TGTGCCAGTAGTATGGGGCGGGGGGAGCAGTTCTTC.

J is TRBJ2-7 and V is TRBV30, with TRBD2 matching over 9 bases. Looked up from germline, CDR1 is GTSNPN and CDR2 is SVGIG (reference sequence). V trimming: 3 bases; J trimming: 5 bases; junction bases outside the gene matches: 5. The CDR3 runs 13 residues. The CDR3 region is CAWRESGRHEQYF. CDR3 coding DNA: TGTGCCTGGAGGGAAAGCGGGAGGCACGAGCAGTACTTC.

This chain connects TRBV19 to TRBJ1-5; the D gene is possibly TRBD1 (6 bases). This CDR3 comprises 15 residues. Trimming left V 0 bases short and J 6 bases short, with 12 bases between. The germline V gene encodes CDR1 LNHDA and CDR2 SQIVND (reference sequence). CDR3 coding DNA: TGTGCCAGTAGTATAGATCGAGAGGGGGGTCAGCCCCAGCATTTT. Amino acids: CASSIDREGGQPQHF.

The chain couples TRBV30 to TRBJ1-2; D unclear. This CDR3 has 13 residues. V gave up 0 bases and J gave up 4 bases, with 9 bases separating them. Germline V gene sequence: CDR1 GTSNPN, CDR2 SVGIG (reference sequence). For the CDR3, the DNA is TGTGCCTGGAGTGTGTCTAGTACCTATGGCTACACCTTC. Translating it yields CAWSVSSTYGYTF.

V usage is TRBV27 and J usage is TRBJ2-2, with 10 bases lining up with TRBD2. The CDR3 has 17 amino acids. Per germline, CDR1 MNHEY and CDR2 SMNVEV (reference sequence). The V and J ends lost 5 bases and 5 bases, in that order; junction bases with no gene match: 11. The CDR3 nucleotides read TGTGCCAGCAGTCCCACAACTAGCGGGGTGAGAACCGGGGAGCTGTTTTTT. As protein: CASSPTTSGVRTGELFF.

This sequence joins TRBV28 and TRBJ2-3; no clear D. Germline CDR1 is MDHEN and CDR2 is SYDVKM. The CDR3 has 15 amino acids. Trimming took off 6 bases at V and 4 bases at J, with 17 bases between the two ends. CDR3 nucleotides: TGTGCCAGCAGACCTGGGCTGATGTTTTCAGATACGCAGTATTTT. The encoded protein is CASRPGLMFSDTQYF.